What follows are 16 T cell receptor beta chains derived from one specimen sequenced in a study of T cells in Graves' hyperthyroidism and ophthalmopathy. Amplified TCR beta CDR3 regions came from RNA transcripts. A first-round RT-PCR of the TCR CDR3 used the HTBI primer set. MiXCR, run by TCRdb on the multiplex PCR reads, gives a single entry per CDR3 protein. The data contain around 620,000 distinct CDR3 sequences, about 17% of them singletons. Material for sequencing was blood. These receptors were taken from a woman in her thirties with Graves' hyperthyroidism.

This clonotype turned up a few times. This rearrangement joins TRBV15 to TRBJ1-1; D perhaps matches TRBD1 (5 bases). Trimming left V 1 base short and J 8 bases short, with 11 bases between. CDR1 is LNHNV, CDR2 YYDKDF, per germline (reference sequence). This CDR3 region has 13 residues. DNA for the CDR3: TGTGCCACCAGCAGAGTGGACACCAAAGAAGCTTTCTTT. Translated: CATSRVDTKEAFF.

This chain uses TRBV14 with TRBJ2-7; 11 nucleotides line up with TRBD2. V lost 1 base and J lost 4; bases outside the gene matches: 0. CDR3 size: 14 residues. Germline loops: CDR1 SGHDN, CDR2 FVKESK. CDR3 sequence reads: CASSQASGRYEQYF. In DNA form, the CDR3 reads TGTGCCAGCAGCCAAGCTAGCGGGAGGTACGAGCAGTACTTC. Variable domain in full (rest from reference TRBV14 and TRBJ2-7): EAGVTQFPSHSVIEKGQTVTLRCDPISGHDNLYWYRRVMGKEIKFLLHFVKESKQDESGMPNNRFLAERTGGTYSTLKVQPAELEDSGVYFCASSQASGRYEQYFGPGTRLTVT.

This clonotype was counted many times. The chain couples TRBV7-2 to TRBJ2-3, with a weak D call TRBD1 (5 bases). The V gene lost 4 bases and the J gene lost 0 bases, with 5 bases spanning the gap. The germline gives CDR1 SGHTA, CDR2 FQGNSA. The CDR3 is 13 residues long. The CDR3 reads CASSWGSTDTQYF. The DNA for the CDR3 is TGTGCCAGCAGCTGGGGCAGCACAGATACGCAGTATTTT. Using reference TRBV7-2 and TRBJ2-3 for the parts outside the CDR3, the full variable domain is GAGVSQSPSNKVTEKGKDVELRCDPISGHTALYWYRQSLGQGLEFLIYFQGNSAPDKSGLPSDRFSAERTGGSVSTLTIQRTQQEDSAVYLCASSWGSTDTQYFGPGTRLTVL.

The chain links TRBV30 to TRBJ2-2; no reliable D call. Germline values: CDR1 GTSNPN, CDR2 SVGIG (reference sequence). Trimming left V 7 bases short and J 2 bases short, with 20 bases between. This CDR3 spans 16 amino acids. The CDR3 loop reads CAYLLPGPVNTGELFF. DNA of the CDR3: TGTGCCTACCTATTACCGGGTCCAGTTAACACCGGGGAGCTGTTTTTT.

This sequence joins TRBV7-9 and TRBJ2-4; the match to TRBD1 covers 7 bases. This CDR3 is built from 16 residues. Germline CDR1 SEHNR, CDR2 FQNEAQ (reference sequence). The V segment lost 1 base and the J segment 0 bases; nucleotides outside the gene matches: 3. The CDR3 loop is CASSLGQGIAKNIQYF. CDR3 sequence (DNA): TGTGCCAGCAGCTTAGGACAGGGAATAGCCAAAAACATTCAGTACTTC.

V and J are TRBV7-9 and TRBJ2-3; a possible D gene is TRBD1 (5 bases). The CDR3 covers 13 residues. Germline V gene sequence: CDR1 SEHNR, CDR2 FQNEAQ (reference sequence). Deletions cut 5 bases from V and 4 bases from J, with 10 bases between. CDR3 sequence reads: CASSGAGADTQYF. In nucleotides, the CDR3 is TGTGCCAGCAGCGGGGCCGGCGCAGATACGCAGTATTTT.

This clonotype has more than one count but fewer than ten. J is TRBJ1-2 and V is TRBV9, with a possible D match to TRBD1 (5 bases). The CDR3 covers 13 residues. CDR1 SGDLS and CDR2 YYNGEE come from the germline V gene. Between the trimmed V and J ends, which lost 3 bases and 4 bases, there was a span of 10 bases. The CDR3, as DNA: TGTGCCAGCAGCGAGGGGAACGGCTATGGCTACACCTTC. This translates into CASSEGNGYGYTF.

The chain couples TRBV4-2 to TRBJ1-1; 7 bases map to TRBD1. V shed 3 bases and J 6 bases; nucleotides not matched to a gene: 7. The germline CDR1 and CDR2 sequences are LGHNA and YNFKEQ. The CDR3 spans 14 residues. CDR3 coding DNA: TGTGCCAGCAGCCAGGGACAGTCAAGCGCTGAAGCTTTCTTT. It specifies CASSQGQSSAEAFF.

The V call is TRBV19, the J call TRBJ2-1, with TRBD2 matching over 14 bases. The CDR3 has 18 residues. Per the germline V gene, CDR1 is LNHDA and CDR2 is SQIVND (reference sequence). V lost 5 bases to trimming and J lost 1 base; unmatched junction nucleotides: 7. Here the CDR3 reads CASSPGTSGSRSYNEQFF. The CDR3 bases are TGTGCCAGTAGTCCCGGGACTAGCGGGAGTAGGTCCTACAATGAGCAGTTCTTC.

This clonotype occurred many times. DNA for the CDR3: TGTGCCTGGAGTGTAGATAGCTACGAGCAGTACTTC. It specifies CAWSVDSYEQYF. The chain joins TRBV30 to TRBJ2-7, with D hard to call. The germline V gene encodes CDR1 GTSNPN and CDR2 SVGIG (reference sequence). The CDR3 is made up of 12 amino acids. Trimming shortened V by 0 bases and J by 3 bases, and 6 bases separated the two germline ends.

This clonotype showed up many times. This chain connects TRBV7-2 to TRBJ1-1; 8 bases are shared with TRBD1. Germline V lookup: CDR1 SGHTA, CDR2 FQGNSA. The CDR3 totals 17 residues. V trimming: 3 bases; J trimming: 5 bases; junction bases outside the gene matches: 14. The chain's CDR3 is CASSLGRTGISGTEAFF. The DNA for the CDR3 is TGTGCCAGCAGCTTGGGTAGGACAGGGATTTCTGGGACTGAAGCTTTCTTT.

This clonotype was detected ten times or more. The chain is built from TRBV6-5 and TRBJ1-1; no definite D call. Per the germline V gene, CDR1 is MNHEY and CDR2 is SVGAGI. This CDR3 comprises 14 residues. V was shortened by 2 bases and J by 4 bases, with 11 bases between the two germline ends. Here the CDR3 reads CASSYRAESTEAFF. DNA of the CDR3: TGTGCCAGCAGTTACAGGGCGGAGAGCACTGAAGCTTTCTTT.

Concerning this clonotype: A much bigger clone sits one base away, suggesting this may be a read error. The CDR3 region is CASSPEDQPQHF. Written as DNA, the CDR3 is TGTGCCAGCTCACCCGAAGATCAGCCCCAGCATTTT. The V call is TRBV18, the J call TRBJ1-5, with D uncertain. Germline CDR1 KGHSH, CDR2 LQKENI. The length of the CDR3 is 12 residues. V lost 3 bases to trimming and J lost 5 bases, with 5 bases between them.

This chain joins TRBV18 and TRBJ2-7, with D possibly TRBD1 on 5 matching bases. CDR1 and CDR2 (germline): KGHSH, LQKENI. The CDR3 totals 16 residues. With 2 bases removed from V and 1 base from J, the gap between germline ends came to 15 bases. The CDR3 is CASSPLGRGGSYEQYF. Written as DNA, the CDR3 is TGTGCCAGCTCACCATTAGGTAGGGGTGGTTCCTACGAGCAGTACTTC.

This clonotype was found a few times. This CDR3 is CASSQPRSIPYYEQYF. As DNA, the CDR3 is TGTGCCAGCAGTCAACCTCGGAGTATTCCCTACTACGAGCAGTACTTC. This rearrangement joins TRBV6-2 or TRBV6-3 to TRBJ2-7; D is undetermined. Germline V gene sequence: CDR1 MNHEY, CDR2 SVGEGT. V gave up 5 bases and J gave up 3 bases, with 20 bases separating them. The CDR3 consists of 16 residues.

The chain joins TRBV5-1 to TRBJ1-1, with 8 bases fitting TRBD1. The CDR3 contains 15 residues. V shed 1 base and J 7 bases; nucleotides not matched to a gene: 9. CDR1 and CDR2 (germline): SGHRS, YFSETQ. The CDR3 DNA reads as TGCGCCAGCAGCTTGCCGACAGGGGCAGGGAATGAAGCTTTCTTT. This encodes CASSLPTGAGNEAFF.